These 15 T cell receptor beta chains originate from one sample sequenced in a study of cytomegalovirus exposure and HLA in healthy donors. The primer mix had 60 Vbeta and 13 Jbeta primers. The data were produced by immunoSEQ multiplex PCR, yet TCRdb's version contains in-frame clones alone and is incomplete. The sample includes about 100,000 clones, roughly three quarters of them seen just once. Sequenced material: PBMCs. These receptors were obtained from a man aged 35-49 years in good health and CMV-seronegative.

V is TRBV19 and J is TRBJ1-2; 8 bases map to TRBD1. Germline trimming cut 4 bases from V and 7 bases from J; bases unmatched to any gene: 11. Germline assignment: CDR1 LNHDA and CDR2 SQIVND (reference sequence). CDR3 length equals 15 residues. The CDR3 is CASSNPGGSPTGYTF. The CDR3 nucleotides are TGTGCCAGTAGTAATCCAGGGGGCAGCCCCACTGGCTACACCTTC.

The rearrangement links TRBV30 to TRBJ2-1, with 13 bases identical to TRBD2. The CDR3 is 14 amino acids. After removal of 7 bases from V and 8 bases from J, the junction contained 8 bases not matched to a gene. Per germline, CDR1 GTSNPN and CDR2 SVGIG (reference sequence). As DNA, the CDR3 is TGTGCCTACCTCGGGACTAGCGGGGTCGATGAGCAGTTCTTC. It translates to CAYLGTSGVDEQFF.

V usage is TRBV19 and J usage is TRBJ1-1; D might be TRBD1 (5 bases). The ends were cut back, 6 bases at V and 0 bases at J, with 8 bases in the middle. The CDR3 has 13 amino acids. CDR1 is LNHDA, CDR2 SQIVND, per germline (reference sequence). CDR3: CASRGLLNTEAFF. CDR3 nucleotides: TGTGCCAGTAGGGGACTTTTGAACACTGAAGCTTTCTTT.

V gene TRBV9 combines with J gene TRBJ2-2; D is possibly TRBD1 (5 bases). V lost 3 bases and J lost 5, with 20 bases in between. Germline V CDR1 and CDR2: SGDLS, YYNGEE. The CDR3 has 17 amino acids. This chain's CDR3 is CASSDHTGWGKTGELFF. The CDR3 nucleotides are TGTGCCAGCAGCGACCACACAGGTTGGGGTAAAACCGGGGAGCTGTTTTTT.

The chain combines TRBV5-1 with TRBJ2-5; D is perhaps TRBD2 (7 bases). The CDR3 is 15 residues long. V was shortened by 8 bases and J by 1 base, with 18 bases between the two germline ends. Looked up from germline, CDR1 is SGHRS and CDR2 is YFSETQ. CDR3: CARVAGGGPQETQYF. CDR3 sequence (DNA): TGCGCCAGGGTAGCTGGGGGGGGGCCCCAAGAGACCCAGTACTTC.

This clone occurred once. The chain employs TRBV19 and TRBJ2-1, with 8 positions matching TRBD1. The CDR3 totals 13 residues. Germline V gives CDR1 LNHDA, CDR2 SQIVND (reference sequence). Unmatched junction bases numbered 8, after V lost 10 bases and J lost 6 bases. The CDR3 nucleotides are TGTGCCACCAAGAGTCAGGGGGCCAATGAGCAGTTCTTC. This translates into CATKSQGANEQFF.

J is TRBJ1-1 and V is TRBV11-3; unclear D gene. The CDR3 spans 12 residues. Trimming removed 3 bases from V and 6 bases from J, with 8 bases in between. Germline V lookup: CDR1 SGHNT, CDR2 YENEEA. The CDR3 loop reads CASSFEGSEAFF. The DNA of the CDR3 is TGTGCCAGCAGCTTTGAGGGATCTGAAGCTTTCTTT. Complete variable domain (other parts from reference TRBV11-3 and TRBJ1-1): EAGVVQSPRYKIIEKKQPVAFWCNPISGHNTLYWYLQNLGQGPELLIRYENEEAVDDSQLPKDRFSAERLKGVDSTLKIQPAELGDSAVYLCASSFEGSEAFFGQGTRLTVV.

This clone appeared a few times. The gene calls are TRBV2 and TRBJ1-3, with a weak D call TRBD1 (6 bases). This CDR3 region has 15 residues. The V and J ends lost 3 bases and 0 bases respectively, with 9 bases between them. Germline CDR1 and CDR2: SNHLY and FYNNEI. Here the CDR3 reads CASSEDSSSGNTIYF. CDR3 in DNA: TGTGCCAGCAGTGAGGACAGTAGCTCTGGAAACACCATATATTTT.

CDR3 protein: CASTRGSNSPLHF. Written as DNA, the CDR3 is TGTGCCAGCACGCGGGGGTCTAATTCACCCCTCCACTTT. The chain is built from TRBV6-5 and TRBJ1-6; a possible D gene is TRBD1 (5 bases). V dropped 7 bases and J dropped 6 bases, with 10 bases sitting between them. This CDR3 has 13 residues. Germline values: CDR1 MNHEY, CDR2 SVGAGI.

The J gene is TRBJ1-1, the V gene TRBV18, with TRBD1 as a possible D gene (6 bases). The CDR3 has 14 amino acids. Trimming shortened V by 4 bases and J by 4 bases, and 13 bases separated the two germline ends. Germline CDR1 KGHSH, CDR2 LQKENI. CDR3 residues: CASSRDQGGTEAFF. The CDR3 DNA sequence: TGTGCCAGCTCACGTGACCAAGGGGGCACTGAAGCTTTCTTT.

The chain combines TRBV2 with TRBJ2-3; no reliable D call. This CDR3 comprises 13 residues. V shed 3 bases and J shed 4 bases, with 8 bases lying between them. Germline lookup yields CDR1 SNHLY and CDR2 FYNNEI. The CDR3 reads CASSDLGADTQYF. The CDR3 DNA reads TGTGCCAGCAGTGACCTCGGAGCAGATACGCAGTATTTT.

The chain links TRBV7-8 to TRBJ2-3; D possibly corresponds to TRBD1 (6 bases). Trimming cost V 3 bases and J 6 bases, with 22 bases left between them. Germline CDR1 and CDR2: SGHVS and FQNEAQ. This CDR3 contains 17 residues. The CDR3 is CASSFDRLTGLKDTQYF. The CDR3 DNA reads as TGTGCCAGCAGCTTCGACCGTCTGACAGGCCTCAAGGATACGCAGTATTTT.

The CDR3 DNA sequence: TGTGCCAGCTCACCGAATTCGGGCAATCAGCCCCAGCATTTT. Residues: CASSPNSGNQPQHF. V and J are TRBV18 and TRBJ1-5, with D unresolved. There are 14 residues in the CDR3. The germline CDR1 and CDR2 sequences are KGHSH and LQKENI. V lost 3 bases and J 2 bases, leaving 8 bases between the germline ends.

This chain uses TRBV30 with TRBJ2-3; 11 nucleotides match TRBD2. CDR1 and CDR2 (germline): GTSNPN, SVGIG (reference sequence). This CDR3 has 14 residues. V was clipped by 5 bases and J by 8 bases; unmatched bases: 9. The CDR3 loop reads CAWGRASGGSTQYF. As DNA, the CDR3 is TGTGCCTGGGGGCGGGCTAGCGGGGGGTCTACGCAGTATTTT. The full variable domain, with the rest looked up from reference TRBV30 and TRBJ2-3, is SQTIHQWPATLVQPVGSPLSLECTVEGTSNPNLYWYRQAAGRGLQLLFYSVGIGQISSEVPQNLSASRPQDRQFILSSKKLLLSDSGFYLCAWGRASGGSTQYFGPGTRLTVL.

Written as DNA, the CDR3 is TGTGCCAGCAGCTTGGCCTCGGCGGTACCCACAGATACGCAGTATTTT. Its protein product is CASSLASAVPTDTQYF. This sequence joins TRBV7-2 and TRBJ2-3; D is ambiguous. CDR1 and CDR2 (germline): SGHTA, FQGNSA. Trimming took off 3 bases at V and 2 bases at J, with 15 bases between the two ends. CDR3 length equals 16 residues.